The 13 T cell receptor beta chains listed next were all sequenced from one sample in a study of Graves' ophthalmopathy and Graves' hyperthyroidism. Beta-chain TCR CDR3 regions were amplified from RNA transcripts. After a first-round RT-PCR with HTBI primers, a second-round multiplex PCR was run. TCRdb re-called the multiplex PCR reads with MiXCR, one entry per CDR3 protein. Seen here are about 210,000 distinct CDR3 sequences, 29% observed once, and the top ten hold over 7.5%. The sequencing input was peripheral blood. All receptors derive from a middle-aged man with Graves' ophthalmopathy.

This clonotype occurred many times. The chain employs TRBV7-2 and TRBJ1-5; weak D call: TRBD1 (6 bases). The V end was cut by 1 base, the J end by 5 bases, with 9 bases between. The CDR3 length is 14 residues. CDR1 and CDR2 from the germline V gene are SGHTA and FQGNSA. The CDR3 sequence: CASSLDRVHQPQHF. The CDR3 DNA follows: TGTGCCAGCAGCTTAGACAGGGTACATCAGCCCCAGCATTTT. Supplemented by reference TRBV7-2 and TRBJ1-5, the full variable domain reads GAGVSQSPSNKVTEKGKDVELRCDPISGHTALYWYRQSLGQGLEFLIYFQGNSAPDKSGLPSDRFSAERTGGSVSTLTIQRTQQEDSAVYLCASSLDRVHQPQHFGDGTRLSIL.

Many counts were recorded for this clonotype. This sequence joins TRBV20-1 and TRBJ1-2, with a weak D call TRBD1 (6 bases). The germline gives CDR1 DFQATT, CDR2 SNEGSKA (reference sequence). The V end was cut by 3 bases, the J end by 8 bases, with 19 bases between. The CDR3 length is 14 residues. The DNA for the CDR3 is TGCAGTGCTAGTCGGGGACAAGGGGCCATCGGCTACACCTTC. Translated, it gives CSASRGQGAIGYTF.

This clonotype came up many times. The rearrangement links TRBV6-5 to TRBJ1-2, with unresolved D. The CDR3 has 12 residues. V lost 6 bases, J lost 8 bases, and 13 bases lay in between. CDR1 and CDR2 (germline): MNHEY, SVGAGI. The CDR3 reads CASSAGSEGYTF. In nucleotides, the CDR3 is TGTGCCAGCAGCGCAGGTTCGGAGGGCTACACCTTC.

The gene calls are TRBV12-3 or TRBV12-4 and TRBJ1-3, with D unclear. With 5 bases removed from V and 8 bases from J, the gap between germline ends came to 19 bases. The CDR3 has 15 amino acids. DNA of the CDR3: TGTGCCAGCAGTCCTCCGGGCTCAAATAGGGACACCATATATTTT. It is translated as CASSPPGSNRDTIYF.

The chain links TRBV6-2 or TRBV6-3 to TRBJ1-2, with 9 positions matching TRBD1. V was clipped by 5 bases and J by 8 bases; unmatched bases: 9. This CDR3 is 14 amino acids long. In germline, CDR1 is MNHEY, CDR2 SVGEGT. The CDR3: CASSNTGTGLGYTF. The CDR3 DNA reads as TGTGCCAGCAGTAACACCGGGACAGGGCTCGGCTACACCTTC.

This clonotype occurred many times. The rearrangement uses TRBV19 and TRBJ2-7; D ambiguous. CDR1 is LNHDA, CDR2 SQIVND, per germline (reference sequence). This CDR3 has 13 residues. V gave up 3 bases and J gave up 5 bases, with 11 bases separating them. The CDR3 coding sequence is TGTGCCAGTAGTATTTTGATGTCCGACGAGCAGTACTTC. Translated, it gives CASSILMSDEQYF.

The chain uses TRBV12-3 or TRBV12-4 and TRBJ2-2; 11 bases line up with TRBD1. This CDR3 has 18 amino acids. J gave up 4 bases and V 5 bases, and 12 bases lay outside the gene matches. CDR3 sequence (DNA): TGTGCCAGCAGTCGGACAGGGGGCCTTGCGGGCGTCACCGGGGAGCTGTTTTTT. Its protein product is CASSRTGGLAGVTGELFF.

This clonotype was counted at least ten times. The V gene is TRBV20-1, the J gene TRBJ2-7; perhaps TRBD2 as D (5 bases). CDR1 and CDR2 from the germline V gene are DFQATT and SNEGSKA (reference sequence). This CDR3 has 14 residues. The V end lost 3 bases, the J end lost 1 base, and 13 bases lay between the germline ends. The CDR3 DNA reads as TGCAGTGCTAGTTCGCCGGGGATTTCCTACGAGCAGTACTTC. It translates to CSASSPGISYEQYF.

The chain couples TRBV11-2 to TRBJ1-2; TRBD1 is a possible D gene (5 bases). This CDR3 spans 14 amino acids. Looked up from germline, CDR1 is SGHAT and CDR2 is FQNNGV. Trimming stripped 1 base from V and 7 bases from J, with 13 bases between. The CDR3 here is CASSLVGRDGGYTF. CDR3 bases: TGTGCCAGCAGCTTAGTGGGCAGGGATGGTGGCTACACCTTC.

This clonotype was seen ten or more times. The V call is TRBV24-1, the J call TRBJ1-2; tentatively, D is TRBD1 (5 bases). Looked up from germline, CDR1 is KGHDR and CDR2 is SFDVKD. The V end was cut by 5 bases, the J end by 8 bases, with 20 bases between. This CDR3 contains 15 residues. The CDR3 DNA reads as TGTGCCACCAGTGCCGCGGGGACGACAACTAGAGGCTACACCTTC. It is translated as CATSAAGTTTRGYTF.

This clonotype was seen at least ten times. This rearrangement joins TRBV5-6 to TRBJ1-1; unclear D gene. This CDR3 is built from 15 residues. The V gene lost 0 bases and the J gene lost 3 bases, with 12 bases spanning the gap. CDR1 is SGHDT, CDR2 YYEEEE, per germline. CDR3 DNA sequence: TGTGCCAGCAGCTTGGGAGCGCCGGTGGACACTGAAGCTTTCTTT. Amino acid sequence: CASSLGAPVDTEAFF.

CDR3 coding DNA: TGTGCCAGCAACCGCGGAGGATCCTACGAGCAGTACTTC. This translates into CASNRGGSYEQYF. The chain uses TRBV9 and TRBJ2-7; D is perhaps TRBD2 (5 bases). The germline CDR1 and CDR2 sequences are SGDLS and YYNGEE. V was pared by 6 bases and J by 1 base, with 11 bases between. This CDR3 comprises 13 residues.

This clonotype was recorded at least ten times. This chain links TRBV10-3 with TRBJ2-7, with TRBD1 matching over 10 bases. Germline V gene lookup returns CDR1 ENHRY and CDR2 SYGVKD. This CDR3 region has 14 residues. Losses at the gene ends were 10 bases for V and 3 bases for J; bases not matched to a gene: 9. This CDR3 is CATSLGQGFYEQYF. The CDR3 DNA sequence: TGTGCCACCTCCCTGGGACAGGGGTTCTACGAGCAGTACTTC.